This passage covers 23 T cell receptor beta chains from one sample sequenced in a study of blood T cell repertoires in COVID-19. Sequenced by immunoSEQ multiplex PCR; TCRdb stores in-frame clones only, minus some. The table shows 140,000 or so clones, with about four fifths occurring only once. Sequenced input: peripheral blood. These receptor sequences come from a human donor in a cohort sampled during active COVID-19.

CDR3 in amino acids: CASSLVTGEVGELFF. The CDR3 DNA is TGCGCCAGCAGCTTGGTGACAGGGGAGGTCGGGGAGCTGTTTTTT. The rearrangement links TRBV5-1 to TRBJ2-2; 8 bases are shared with TRBD1. The CDR3 spans 15 residues. The germline V gene has CDR1 SGHRS and CDR2 YFSETQ. V trimming: 0 bases; J trimming: 7 bases; junction bases outside the gene matches: 5. The full variable domain, completed using reference TRBV5-1 and TRBJ2-2, is KAGVTQTPRYLIKTRGQQVTLSCSPISGHRSVSWYQQTPGQGLQFLFEYFSETQRNKGNFPGRFSGRQFSNSRSEMNVSTLELGDSALYLCASSLVTGEVGELFFGEGSRLTVL.

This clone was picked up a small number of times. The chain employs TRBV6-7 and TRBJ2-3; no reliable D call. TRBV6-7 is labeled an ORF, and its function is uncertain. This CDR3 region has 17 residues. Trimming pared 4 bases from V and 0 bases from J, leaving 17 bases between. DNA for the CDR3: TGTGCCAGCAGTTTACTCAATAGCTTTCCTAGCACAGATACGCAGTATTTT. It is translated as CASSLLNSFPSTDTQYF.

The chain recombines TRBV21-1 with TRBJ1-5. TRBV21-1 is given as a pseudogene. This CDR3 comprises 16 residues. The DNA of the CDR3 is TGTGCCAGCAGCACGGGAAGGGTGAATTCGGCTCAGCCCCAGCATTTT. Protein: CASSTGRVNSAQPQHF.

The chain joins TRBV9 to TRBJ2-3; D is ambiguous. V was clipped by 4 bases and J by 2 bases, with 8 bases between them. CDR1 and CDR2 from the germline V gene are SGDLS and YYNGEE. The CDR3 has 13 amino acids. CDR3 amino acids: CASSPQYTDTQYF. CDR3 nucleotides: TGTGCCAGCAGCCCGCAGTACACAGATACGCAGTATTTT.

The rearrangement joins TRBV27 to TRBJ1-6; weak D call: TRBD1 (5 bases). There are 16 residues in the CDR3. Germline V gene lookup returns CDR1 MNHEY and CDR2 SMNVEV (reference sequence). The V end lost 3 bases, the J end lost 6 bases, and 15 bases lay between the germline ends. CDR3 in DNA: TGTGCCAGCAGTTTTGGGTGGGCAGGGTCTAATTCACCCCTCCACTTT. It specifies CASSFGWAGSNSPLHF.

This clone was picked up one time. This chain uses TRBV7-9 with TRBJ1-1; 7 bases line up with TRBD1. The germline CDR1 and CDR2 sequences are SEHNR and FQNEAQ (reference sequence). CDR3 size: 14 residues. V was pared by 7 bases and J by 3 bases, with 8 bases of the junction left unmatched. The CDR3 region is CASTRDRADTEAFF. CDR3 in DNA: TGTGCCAGCACCCGTGACAGGGCGGACACTGAAGCTTTCTTT.

The CDR3 sequence: CASRPGTGGQTEAFF. In DNA form, the CDR3 reads TGTGCCAGCAGGCCCGGGACAGGGGGCCAGACTGAAGCTTTCTTT. The chain carries TRBV6-5 and TRBJ1-1, with 12 bases matching TRBD1. Germline lookup yields CDR1 MNHEY and CDR2 SVGAGI. J lost 5 bases, V lost 6 bases, and 7 bases had no gene match. The CDR3 length is 15 residues.

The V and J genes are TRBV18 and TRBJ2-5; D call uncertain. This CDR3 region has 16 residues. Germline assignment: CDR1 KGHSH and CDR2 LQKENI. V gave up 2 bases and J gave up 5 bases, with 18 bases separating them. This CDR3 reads CASSPAWQVLGETQYF. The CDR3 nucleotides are TGTGCCAGCTCACCAGCGTGGCAGGTCCTTGGCGAGACCCAGTACTTC.

The CDR3 spells CASSPIAGGNTGELFF. The CDR3 DNA sequence: TGTGCCAGCAGCCCGATAGCGGGGGGTAACACCGGGGAGCTGTTTTTT. The chain has TRBV7-9 and TRBJ2-2; 10 bases map to TRBD2. J gave up 2 bases and V 5 bases, and 5 bases lay outside the gene matches. The CDR3 is made up of 16 amino acids. Germline CDR1 reads SEHNR; CDR2 reads FQNEAQ (reference sequence).

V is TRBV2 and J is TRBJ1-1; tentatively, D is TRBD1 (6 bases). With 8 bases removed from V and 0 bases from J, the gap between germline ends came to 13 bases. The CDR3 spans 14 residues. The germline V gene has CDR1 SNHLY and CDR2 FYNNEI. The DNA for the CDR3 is TGTGCCAGCCATTCAACAGGGATGAACACTGAAGCTTTCTTT. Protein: CASHSTGMNTEAFF. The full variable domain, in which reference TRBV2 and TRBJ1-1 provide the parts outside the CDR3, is EPEVTQTPSHQVTQMGQEVILRCVPISNHLYFYWYRQILGQKVEFLVSFYNNEISEKSEIFDDQFSVERPDGSNFTLKIRSTKLEDSAMYFCASHSTGMNTEAFFGQGTRLTVV.

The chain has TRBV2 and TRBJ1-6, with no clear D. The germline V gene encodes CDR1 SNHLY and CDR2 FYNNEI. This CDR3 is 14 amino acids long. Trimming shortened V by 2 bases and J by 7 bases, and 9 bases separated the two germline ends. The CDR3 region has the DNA TGTGCCAGCAGTGAAACCAGGTCGAATTCACCCCTCCACTTT. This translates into CASSETRSNSPLHF.

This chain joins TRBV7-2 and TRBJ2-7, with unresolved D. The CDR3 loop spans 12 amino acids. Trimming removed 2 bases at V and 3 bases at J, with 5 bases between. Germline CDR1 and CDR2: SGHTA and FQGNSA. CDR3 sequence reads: CASSLNGYEQYV. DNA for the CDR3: TGTGCCAGCAGCTTAAACGGCTACGAGCAGTACGTC.

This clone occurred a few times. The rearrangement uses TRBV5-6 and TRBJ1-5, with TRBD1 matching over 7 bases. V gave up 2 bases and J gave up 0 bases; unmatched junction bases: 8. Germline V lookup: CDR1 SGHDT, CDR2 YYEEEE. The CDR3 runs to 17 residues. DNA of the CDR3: TGTGCCAGCAGCTTAAGGGGGCGGGTTTATAGCAATCAGCCCCAGCATTTT. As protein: CASSLRGRVYSNQPQHF.

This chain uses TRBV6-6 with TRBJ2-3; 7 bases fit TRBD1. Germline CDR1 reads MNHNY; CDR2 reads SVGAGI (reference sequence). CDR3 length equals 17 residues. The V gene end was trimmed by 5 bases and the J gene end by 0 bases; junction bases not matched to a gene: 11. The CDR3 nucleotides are TGTGCCAGCAGTCTCCGGACAGGCGATTCTAGCACAGATACGCAGTATTTT. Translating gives CASSLRTGDSSTDTQYF.

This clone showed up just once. The CDR3 spells CASSLWGGPDTGELFF. CDR3 nucleotide sequence: TGTGCCAGCAGCTTATGGGGGGGGCCCGACACCGGGGAGCTGTTTTTT. This chain joins TRBV7-2 and TRBJ2-2, with D possibly being TRBD2 (7 bases). The V end lost 2 bases, the J end lost 3 bases, and 13 bases lay between the germline ends. Per germline, CDR1 SGHTA and CDR2 FQGNSA. This CDR3 is built from 16 residues.

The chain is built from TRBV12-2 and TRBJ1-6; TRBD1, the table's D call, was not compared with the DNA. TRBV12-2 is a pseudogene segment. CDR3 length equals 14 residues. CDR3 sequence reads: CASRFGQHNSPLHF. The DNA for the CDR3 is TGTGCAAGTCGCTTCGGACAGCATAATTCACCCCTCCACTTT.

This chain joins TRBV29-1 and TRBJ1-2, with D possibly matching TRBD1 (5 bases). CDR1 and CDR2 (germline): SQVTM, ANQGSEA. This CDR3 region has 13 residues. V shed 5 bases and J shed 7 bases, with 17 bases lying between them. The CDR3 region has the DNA TGCAGCGTTCCTTCCGACAGTCCCTCTGGCTACACCTTC. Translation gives CSVPSDSPSGYTF.

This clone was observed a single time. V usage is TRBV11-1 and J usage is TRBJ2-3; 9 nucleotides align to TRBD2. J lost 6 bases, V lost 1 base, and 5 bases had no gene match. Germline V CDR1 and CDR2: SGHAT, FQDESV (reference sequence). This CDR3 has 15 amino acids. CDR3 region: CASSLERLAADTQYF. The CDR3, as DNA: TGTGCCAGCAGCTTAGAGCGACTAGCGGCCGATACGCAGTATTTT. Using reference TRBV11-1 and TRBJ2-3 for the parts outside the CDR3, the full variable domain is EAEVAQSPRYKITEKSQAVAFWCDPISGHATLYWYRQILGQGPELLVQFQDESVVDDSQLPKDRFSAERLKGVDSTLKIQPAELGDSAMYLCASSLERLAADTQYFGPGTRLTVL.

The CDR3 spells CASSLVRDTGELFF. CDR3 DNA sequence: TGTGCCAGCAGCTTAGTCCGTGACACCGGGGAGCTGTTTTTT. J is TRBJ2-2 and V is TRBV7-2, with D uncertain. Germline V gene sequence: CDR1 SGHTA, CDR2 FQGNSA. This CDR3 region has 14 residues. V shed 1 base and J shed 3 bases, with 6 bases lying between them.

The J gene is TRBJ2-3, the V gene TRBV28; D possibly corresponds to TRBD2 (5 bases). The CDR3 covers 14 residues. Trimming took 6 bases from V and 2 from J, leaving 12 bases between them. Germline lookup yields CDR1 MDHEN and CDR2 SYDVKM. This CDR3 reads CASSRGGFTDTQYF. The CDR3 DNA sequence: TGTGCCAGCAGCCGGGGTGGTTTCACAGATACGCAGTATTTT.

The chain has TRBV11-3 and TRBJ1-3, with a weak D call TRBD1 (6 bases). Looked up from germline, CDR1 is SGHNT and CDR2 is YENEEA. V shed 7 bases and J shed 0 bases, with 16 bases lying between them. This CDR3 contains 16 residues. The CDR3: CASTPDSPSSGNTIYF. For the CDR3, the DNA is TGTGCCAGCACCCCGGACAGTCCCTCCTCTGGAAACACCATATATTTT.

Here the CDR3 reads CASSPGTGGSYEQYV. In DNA form, the CDR3 reads TGTGCCAGCAGCCCCGGGACAGGGGGATCCTACGAGCAGTACGTC. The rearrangement uses TRBV6-5 and TRBJ2-7, with TRBD1 matching 11 bases. Germline-derived CDR1 and CDR2 are MNHEY and SVGAGI. This CDR3 region has 15 residues. The V segment lost 6 bases and the J segment 1 base; nucleotides outside the gene matches: 5.

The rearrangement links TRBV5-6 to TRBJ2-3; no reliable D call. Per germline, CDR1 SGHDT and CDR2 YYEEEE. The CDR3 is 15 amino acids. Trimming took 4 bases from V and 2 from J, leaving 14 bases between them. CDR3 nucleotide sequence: TGTGCCAGCAGCGCTGGTCCGGGTATCACAGATACGCAGTATTTT. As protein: CASSAGPGITDTQYF.